Below, 9 T cell receptor beta chains from the same sample are listed, as sequenced in a study of cytomegalovirus exposure and HLA in healthy donors. TCRdb keeps only in-frame clones here, not all; method: immunoSEQ multiplex PCR. The table lists about 250,000 clones, roughly 89% of them singletons. Material for sequencing was PBMCs. The receptors were sampled from a man aged 18-30 years in good health and CMV-seronegative.

This clone occurred once. The rearrangement joins TRBV29-1 to TRBJ2-7, with 10 positions matching TRBD2. After removal of 4 bases from V and 7 bases from J, the junction contained 16 bases not matched to a gene. The CDR3 has 16 amino acids. Germline assignment: CDR1 SQVTM and CDR2 ANQGSEA. For the CDR3, the DNA is TGCAGCGTTGCATTGCGCTTGGCTAGCGGGAGTCGGGAGCAGTACTTC. It codes for CSVALRLASGSREQYF.

The chain uses TRBV28 and TRBJ1-5; no definite D call. V was clipped by 7 bases and J by 7 bases, with 11 bases between them. Germline loops: CDR1 MDHEN, CDR2 SYDVKM. CDR3 length: 12 residues. Here the CDR3 DNA reads TGTGCCAGCACTGTACGGAGACAGCCCCAGCATTTT. Translated, it gives CASTVRRQPQHF. Drawing the rest from reference TRBV28 and TRBJ1-5, the complete variable domain is DVKVTQSSRYLVKRTGEKVFLECVQDMDHENMFWYRQDPGLGLRLIYFSYDVKMKEKGDIPEGYSVSREKKERFSLILESASTNQTSMYLCASTVRRQPQHFGDGTRLSIL.

The gene calls are TRBV11-2 and TRBJ2-7, with 7 nucleotides matching TRBD1. Trimming cost V 5 bases and J 2 bases; bases outside gene matches: 12. Germline lookup yields CDR1 SGHAT and CDR2 FQNNGV. The CDR3 is 16 residues long. CDR3 protein: CASSGRVDRAPYEQYF. DNA of the CDR3: TGTGCCAGCAGCGGGCGGGTTGACAGGGCCCCCTACGAGCAGTACTTC.

This chain links TRBV5-1 with TRBJ2-7, with TRBD1 identical over 8 bases. Trimming removed 4 bases from V and 7 bases from J; junction bases left unmatched: 10. The CDR3 covers 14 residues. Germline CDR1 SGHRS, CDR2 YFSETQ. CDR3 sequence: CASSPGQGRGEQYF. CDR3 DNA sequence: TGCGCCAGCAGCCCCGGACAGGGTCGGGGAGAGCAGTACTTC.

The chain couples TRBV5-6 to TRBJ2-2, with D unclear. Looked up from germline, CDR1 is SGHDT and CDR2 is YYEEEE. Trimming pared 4 bases from V and 6 bases from J, leaving 4 bases between. This CDR3 region has 11 residues. The CDR3 spells CASSQAGELFF. As DNA, the CDR3 is TGTGCCAGCAGCCAGGCCGGGGAGCTGTTTTTT.

This clone was recorded only once. This chain uses TRBV2 with TRBJ2-1; perhaps TRBD2 as D (5 bases). The CDR3 extends over 13 amino acids. Germline CDR1 reads SNHLY; CDR2 reads FYNNEI. V gave up 5 bases and J gave up 12 bases, with 17 bases separating them. The CDR3 bases are TGTGCCAGCAGTCCTAGCCTTGGGGTCGGGCAGTTCTTC. Encoded protein: CASSPSLGVGQFF.

CDR3 amino acids: CASSQPLSPTSGNQETQYF. The DNA of the CDR3 is TGCGCCAGCAGCCAACCCCTCTCCCCGACTAGCGGCAACCAAGAGACCCAGTACTTC. J is TRBJ2-5 and V is TRBV4-1, with TRBD2 matching over 9 bases. Per germline, CDR1 MGHRA and CDR2 YSYEKL. The CDR3 runs to 19 residues. With 2 bases clipped from V and 0 bases from J, the junction kept 13 bases outside the gene matches.

The CDR3 coding sequence is TGTGCCAGCAGCTTCTCCGGGAACGGAGGTTCACCCCTCCACTTT. It is translated as CASSFSGNGGSPLHF. The chain recombines TRBV7-2 with TRBJ1-6; no definite D call. The CDR3 loop spans 15 amino acids. Germline-derived CDR1 and CDR2 are SGHTA and FQGNSA. V lost 3 bases, J lost 9 bases, and 15 bases lay in between.

DNA of the CDR3: TGTGCCAGCAGTGAAAGCGCGGGGGAAACCTACGAGCAGTACTTC. This codes for CASSESAGETYEQYF. The chain has TRBV6-1 and TRBJ2-7; TRBD2 matches 7 bases. Trimming cost V 2 bases and J 2 bases; bases outside gene matches: 6. Germline assignment: CDR1 MNHNS and CDR2 SASEGT. The CDR3 extends over 15 amino acids.